What follows are 18 T cell receptor beta chains derived from one specimen sequenced in a study of shared clonotypes between healthy human individuals. CD8 cells classed as naive were CD45RO-negative and positively selected for CCR7, excluding terminally differentiated effector memory CD45RA+ cells. TCRdb's copy holds only in-frame clones and misses some; the assay was immunoSEQ multiplex PCR. The profile shows approximately 810,000 clones, approximately 92% of them singletons. The sequencing sample was made of naive CD8+ T cells sorted from blood. All receptors come from a man aged 30 to 39 in good health.

As for this clone: In the same sample, other DNA sequences code for this CDR3. The V call is TRBV9, the J call TRBJ2-1, with TRBD2 matching over 9 bases. CDR1 SGDLS and CDR2 YYNGEE come from the germline V gene. Trimming removed 0 bases from V and 4 bases from J; junction bases left unmatched: 5. This CDR3 is built from 16 residues. The CDR3 here is CASSVGGAGGYNEQFF. Written as DNA, the CDR3 is TGTGCCAGCAGCGTAGGAGGGGCGGGAGGGTACAATGAGCAGTTCTTC.

The chain links TRBV10-2 to TRBJ1-3, with D possibly matching TRBD1 (5 bases). V dropped 5 bases and J dropped 4 bases, with 12 bases sitting between them. CDR1 and CDR2 (germline): WSHSY, SAAADI. This CDR3 region has 14 residues. The CDR3 nucleotides are TGCGCCAGCAGTAAAAGGGGTGGCGGAAACACCATATATTTT. It encodes CASSKRGGGNTIYF.

The CDR3 DNA is TGTGCCAGCAGTCGGATCAGGGTGACAGCCTCCTACGAGCAGTACTTC. It yields the protein CASSRIRVTASYEQYF. The gene calls are TRBV27 and TRBJ2-7; tentatively, D is TRBD1 (5 bases). The V gene lost 5 bases and the J gene lost 0 bases, with 17 bases spanning the gap. CDR3 size: 16 residues. CDR1 MNHEY and CDR2 SMNVEV come from the germline V gene (reference sequence).

This clone appeared once. The V call is TRBV13, the J call TRBJ2-1, with TRBD1 as a possible D gene (5 bases). CDR1 PRHDT and CDR2 FYEKMQ come from the germline V gene (reference sequence). Between the trimmed V and J ends, which lost 6 bases and 4 bases, there was a span of 13 bases. The CDR3 loop spans 14 amino acids. The CDR3 DNA reads TGTGCCAGCAGTCCGACAAGGGGTTACAATGAGCAGTTCTTC. It specifies CASSPTRGYNEQFF.

The chain employs TRBV29-1 and TRBJ2-7, with D perhaps matching TRBD2 (5 bases). Germline CDR1 and CDR2: SQVTM and ANQGSEA. Trimming pared 2 bases from V and 0 bases from J, leaving 11 bases between. The CDR3 spans 14 residues. The CDR3 DNA follows: TGCAGCGTTGAAAGGACGGGAAGCTCCTACGAGCAGTACTTC. Amino acid sequence: CSVERTGSSYEQYF.

CDR3 sequence reads: CASSTGHRGTTDTQYF. Here the CDR3 DNA reads TGTGCCAGCAGTACCGGACACAGGGGCACCACAGATACGCAGTATTTT. The J gene is TRBJ2-3, the V gene TRBV28; 7 positions agree with TRBD1. Germline V gene sequence: CDR1 MDHEN, CDR2 SYDVKM. Unmatched junction bases numbered 10, after V lost 5 bases and J lost 2 bases. CDR3 length equals 16 residues.

This sequence joins TRBV5-4 and TRBJ2-2, with 7 bases aligning to TRBD1. The germline gives CDR1 SGHNT, CDR2 YYREEE (reference sequence). Unmatched junction bases numbered 6, after V lost 4 bases and J lost 0 bases. The CDR3 totals 16 residues. The chain's CDR3 is CASSRTGLANTGELFF. CDR3 coding DNA: TGTGCCAGCAGCCGGACAGGTTTAGCGAACACCGGGGAGCTGTTTTTT. Drawing the rest from reference TRBV5-4 and TRBJ2-2, the complete variable domain is ETGVTQSPTHLIKTRGQQVTLRCSSQSGHNTVSWYQQALGQGPQFIFQYYREEENGRGNFPPRFSGLQFPNYSSELNVNALELDDSALYLCASSRTGLANTGELFFGEGSRLTVL.

J is TRBJ1-1 and V is TRBV10-2; D not resolved. Trimming pared 5 bases from V and 3 bases from J, leaving 10 bases between. Germline V gives CDR1 WSHSY, CDR2 SAAADI. This CDR3 spans 13 amino acids. The CDR3 sequence: CASSHWDYTEAFF. CDR3 DNA: TGCGCCAGCAGTCATTGGGATTACACTGAAGCTTTCTTT.

V usage is TRBV23-1 and J usage is TRBJ2-1, with 11 bases identical to TRBD1. TRBV23-1 is given ORF status, its function remaining uncertain. V dropped 6 bases and J dropped 5; count of bases not matched to a gene: 18. CDR3 length: 19 amino acids. CDR3 DNA sequence: TGCGCCAGCAGGCGGGACAGGGGGATCGATGGGCTAGCGGACAATGAGCAGTTCTTC. Protein: CASRRDRGIDGLADNEQFF.

The V and J genes are TRBV15 and TRBJ2-7, with TRBD2 as a possible D gene (6 bases). CDR3 length: 16 amino acids. V was shortened by 2 bases and J by 0 bases, with 14 bases between the two germline ends. Per the germline V gene, CDR1 is LNHNV and CDR2 is YYDKDF (reference sequence). The CDR3 DNA reads as TGTGCCACCAGCAGATCGAGCGGAGGGTACTCCTACGAGCAGTACTTC. Translated: CATSRSSGGYSYEQYF.

J is TRBJ2-1 and V is TRBV2, with 10 nucleotides matching TRBD1. The CDR3 spans 14 residues. Germline V gene data show CDR1 as SNHLY and CDR2 as FYNNEI. V dropped 8 bases and J dropped 9; count of bases not matched to a gene: 10. CDR3 sequence reads: CASERGQGLSEQFF. CDR3 nucleotides: TGTGCCAGCGAGAGGGGACAGGGGTTGAGTGAGCAGTTCTTC. Supplemented by reference TRBV2 and TRBJ2-1, the full variable domain reads EPEVTQTPSHQVTQMGQEVILRCVPISNHLYFYWYRQILGQKVEFLVSFYNNEISEKSEIFDDQFSVERPDGSNFTLKIRSTKLEDSAMYFCASERGQGLSEQFFGPGTRLTVL.

In regard to this clone: At the DNA level, this CDR3 is encoded by other sequences in the same sample as well. The V call is TRBV7-9, the J call TRBJ1-1; 8 bases fit TRBD1. Germline V gene lookup returns CDR1 SEHNR and CDR2 FQNEAQ (reference sequence). V shed 5 bases, J shed 1 base, and the junction held 0 bases outside the gene matches. This CDR3 has 13 amino acids. The CDR3 spells CASSDRGNTEAFF. The DNA of the CDR3 is TGTGCCAGCAGCGACAGGGGGAACACTGAAGCTTTCTTT.

The chain employs TRBV9 and TRBJ2-1; 13 bases agree with TRBD2. Germline-derived CDR1 and CDR2 are SGDLS and YYNGEE. The ends lost 7 bases at V and 4 bases at J; junction bases unmatched: 5. This CDR3 is built from 15 residues. In nucleotides, the CDR3 is TGTGCCAGCGGGGAGGGACTAGCGGGATACAATGAGCAGTTCTTC. Protein product: CASGEGLAGYNEQFF.

This sequence joins TRBV4-3 and TRBJ1-2; possibly TRBD1 for D (5 bases). V was clipped by 4 bases and J by 5 bases, with 20 bases between them. The CDR3 spans 16 residues. The germline V gene encodes CDR1 LGHNA and CDR2 YSLEER. The CDR3 sequence: CASSPGWGPQLYGYTF. DNA of the CDR3: TGCGCCAGCAGCCCAGGCTGGGGCCCTCAATTATATGGCTACACCTTC.

This chain links TRBV2 with TRBJ2-7; D is unclear. The germline V and J ends were trimmed by 3 bases and 2 bases, with 5 bases remaining between them. CDR3 size: 12 residues. CDR1 and CDR2 from the germline V gene are SNHLY and FYNNEI. The CDR3 region has the DNA TGTGCCAGCAGTGACAGGCCCTACGAGCAGTACTTC. Amino acids: CASSDRPYEQYF.

The V and J genes are TRBV6-6 and TRBJ2-5; D perhaps matches TRBD2 (7 bases). The V end lost 7 bases, the J end lost 2 bases, and 11 bases lay between the germline ends. The CDR3 is 13 residues long. Germline-derived CDR1 and CDR2 are MNHNY and SVGAGI (reference sequence). CDR3 amino acids: CASTGGAQETQYF. In DNA, the CDR3 is TGTGCCAGCACTGGGGGGGCTCAAGAGACCCAGTACTTC.

Of note for this clone: This CDR3 is also generated by other DNA sequences in the sample. The chain employs TRBV19 and TRBJ2-7; 7 bases are a match to TRBD2. This CDR3 comprises 13 residues. Germline lookup yields CDR1 LNHDA and CDR2 SQIVND (reference sequence). Losses at the gene ends were 3 bases for V and 6 bases for J; bases not matched to a gene: 5. The DNA for the CDR3 is TGTGCCAGTAGTATCGGAGCGGGACGCGAGCAGTACTTC. It translates to CASSIGAGREQYF.

The rearrangement links TRBV9 to TRBJ2-3, with D perhaps matching TRBD1 or TRBD2 (5 bases each). Germline V gene sequence: CDR1 SGDLS, CDR2 YYNGEE. The CDR3 loop spans 14 amino acids. Between the trimmed V and J ends, which lost 4 bases and 4 bases, there was a span of 13 bases. The CDR3 nucleotides are TGTGCCAGCAGCCCATGGGACGTAGCAGATACGCAGTATTTT. It encodes CASSPWDVADTQYF.